Shown below are 19 T cell receptor beta chains from a single sample sequenced in a study of tumor T cells in aggressive B-cell lymphoma. Sequenced by immunoSEQ multiplex PCR; TCRdb stores in-frame clones only, minus some. This table holds 7,500 to 9,500 clones, about 83% found once. Sequences were obtained from tumor tissue. Every receptor here comes from an adult with diffuse large B cell lymphoma.

This chain connects TRBV4-1 to TRBJ1-1; 7 bases are a match to TRBD1. Per germline, CDR1 MGHRA and CDR2 YSYEKL. V lost 6 bases and J lost 1; bases outside the gene matches: 5. The CDR3 extends over 14 amino acids. In DNA, the CDR3 is TGCGCCAGCAGTCGGACAGGCGAGAACACTGAAGCTTTCTTT. Residues: CASSRTGENTEAFF.

This chain joins TRBV5-8 and TRBJ2-1, with D perhaps matching TRBD1 (6 bases). Germline loops: CDR1 SGHTS, CDR2 YDEGEE. Trimming took 4 bases from V and 13 from J, leaving 12 bases between them. This CDR3 comprises 11 residues. In nucleotides, the CDR3 is TGTGCCAGCAGCCCCGGGACACAACAGTTCTTC. It is translated as CASSPGTQQFF.

This clone has just a few counts. In DNA form, the CDR3 reads TGTGCCAGCAGCTTATTACCCCGGACTAGCGGCTCTAGCACAGATACGCAGTATTTT. This gives the protein CASSLLPRTSGSSTDTQYF. V is TRBV7-6 and J is TRBJ2-3; 10 positions match TRBD2. With V trimmed by 2 bases and J by 0 bases, 11 bases remained unmatched. CDR3 size: 19 residues. The V gene's germline CDR1 is SGHVS and CDR2 FNYEAQ.

The gene calls are TRBV30 and TRBJ2-6; the D gene is possibly TRBD1 (6 bases). Germline assignment: CDR1 GTSNPN and CDR2 SVGIG (reference sequence). The CDR3 has 13 residues. Trimming removed 7 bases at V and 0 bases at J, with 7 bases between. Written as DNA, the CDR3 is TGTGCCTCGGACAGCTCTGGGGCCAACGTCCTGACTTTC. Residues: CASDSSGANVLTF.

This rearrangement joins TRBV20-1 to TRBJ2-5; possibly TRBD1 for D (5 bases). From germline, CDR1 is DFQATT and CDR2 SNEGSKA (reference sequence). This CDR3 spans 11 amino acids. Trimming shortened V by 5 bases and J by 4 bases, and 8 bases separated the two germline ends. The CDR3 here is CSADDRETQYF. CDR3 in DNA: TGCAGTGCTGACGACAGAGAGACCCAGTACTTC.

This rearrangement joins TRBV11-2 to TRBJ1-4, with 7 bases matching TRBD1. J lost 3 bases, V lost 5 bases, and 6 bases had no gene match. Germline lookup yields CDR1 SGHAT and CDR2 FQNNGV. This CDR3 region has 15 residues. The CDR3 nucleotides read TGTGCCAGCAGCCAACAGGGGTCCTCTAATGAAAAACTGTTTTTT. Protein product: CASSQQGSSNEKLFF.

This rearrangement joins TRBV7-9 to TRBJ2-3; maybe TRBD2 (6 bases). The V gene lost 9 bases and the J gene lost 4 bases, with 11 bases spanning the gap. Per the germline V gene, CDR1 is SEHNR and CDR2 is FQNEAQ (reference sequence). The CDR3 contains 12 residues. The CDR3 DNA sequence: TGTGCCAGTGCCTTAGCGGCAGATACGCAGTATTTT. It codes for CASALAADTQYF.

This rearrangement joins TRBV30 to TRBJ1-5; TRBD1 agrees at 9 bases. Germline V gene data show CDR1 as GTSNPN and CDR2 as SVGIG (reference sequence). Losses at the gene ends were 5 bases for V and 2 bases for J; bases not matched to a gene: 4. The CDR3 spans 14 residues. The CDR3 sequence: CAWGQGNRNQPQHF. The CDR3 DNA is TGTGCCTGGGGACAGGGGAACCGCAATCAGCCCCAGCATTTT.

The rearrangement links TRBV5-4 to TRBJ2-1; D is uncertain. V was pared by 4 bases and J by 14 bases, with 19 bases between. The CDR3 is 13 residues long. Germline CDR1 reads SGHNT; CDR2 reads YYREEE (reference sequence). CDR3: CASSPYSLQWKFF. The CDR3 nucleotides read TGTGCCAGCAGCCCGTATAGCCTTCAGTGGAAGTTCTTC.

In this sample, this clone turned up a few times. This chain links TRBV20-1 with TRBJ2-3; D unclear. The V end lost 6 bases, the J end lost 5 bases, and 9 bases lay between the germline ends. Looked up from germline, CDR1 is DFQATT and CDR2 is SNEGSKA (reference sequence). This CDR3 has 11 residues. The CDR3 loop reads CSATPGDTQYF. In nucleotides, the CDR3 is TGCAGTGCCACTCCGGGAGATACGCAGTATTTT.

This chain joins TRBV4-1 and TRBJ1-4; D not certain. CDR3 length: 17 amino acids. The V gene lost 0 bases and the J gene lost 0 bases, with 11 bases spanning the gap. Germline CDR1 and CDR2: MGHRA and YSYEKL. As DNA, the CDR3 is TGCGCCAGCAGCCAAGATAAGTGGAGTGCAACTAATGAAAAACTGTTTTTT. Translated, it gives CASSQDKWSATNEKLFF.

The chain joins TRBV11-1 to TRBJ2-7, with 7 bases fitting TRBD1. This CDR3 has 14 amino acids. Trimming at V came to 3 bases and at J to 3 bases, leaving 5 bases not matched to a gene. Germline-derived CDR1 and CDR2 are SGHAT and FQDESV (reference sequence). The CDR3 region is CASSFKAGGYEQYF. In DNA, the CDR3 is TGTGCCAGCAGCTTTAAGGCAGGGGGCTACGAGCAGTACTTC.

The J gene is TRBJ2-5, the V gene TRBV15, with D perhaps matching TRBD1 (5 bases). The V gene lost 5 bases and the J gene lost 0 bases, with 16 bases spanning the gap. CDR3 size: 16 residues. CDR1 and CDR2 from the germline V gene are LNHNV and YYDKDF (reference sequence). In nucleotides, the CDR3 is TGTGCCACCAGCCCCCAGACAGAATGGTACCAAGAGACCCAGTACTTC. Protein product: CATSPQTEWYQETQYF.

This chain joins TRBV19 and TRBJ1-2; D perhaps matches TRBD1 (6 bases). The CDR3 extends over 16 amino acids. With 3 bases removed from V and 4 bases from J, the gap between germline ends came to 18 bases. Per germline, CDR1 LNHDA and CDR2 SQIVND (reference sequence). CDR3 DNA sequence: TGTGCCAGTAGTATTTTCGAGACAGGTGGCGGCTATGGCTACACCTTC. Residues: CASSIFETGGGYGYTF.

This clone was found once. The V call is TRBV13, the J call TRBJ2-2; 12 bases fit TRBD1. The length of the CDR3 is 17 residues. The V gene end was trimmed by 8 bases and the J gene end by 0 bases; junction bases not matched to a gene: 7. Germline assignment: CDR1 PRHDT and CDR2 FYEKMQ (reference sequence). DNA for the CDR3: TGTGCCAGCCAGCGGGGGGACAGGGGGCCGAACACCGGGGAGCTGTTTTTT. This sequence encodes CASQRGDRGPNTGELFF.

The gene calls are TRBV4-3 and TRBJ2-5; possibly TRBD2 for D (6 bases). The CDR3 has 14 amino acids. Per germline, CDR1 LGHNA and CDR2 YSLEER. V lost 4 bases and J lost 1, with 10 bases in between. CDR3 sequence reads: CASSRGTRQETQYF. The CDR3 nucleotides are TGCGCCAGCAGCCGCGGGACTCGCCAAGAGACCCAGTACTTC.

CDR3 amino acids: CASSLRQGDEKLFF. In nucleotides, the CDR3 is TGTGCCAGCTCACTGCGACAGGGGGATGAAAAACTGTTTTTT. The gene calls are TRBV18 and TRBJ1-4; 9 nucleotides line up with TRBD1. V dropped 4 bases and J dropped 6; count of bases not matched to a gene: 3. The V gene's germline CDR1 is KGHSH and CDR2 LQKENI. The CDR3 runs 14 residues.

J is TRBJ2-3 and V is TRBV12-5, with D perhaps matching TRBD1 (7 bases). Trimming stripped 7 bases from V and 1 base from J, with 15 bases between. The CDR3 covers 15 residues. Germline CDR1 and CDR2: LGHNT and FRNRAP. The CDR3 region has the DNA TGTGCTAGTGTGGAGGGGGCGTTCGGCACAGATACGCAGTATTTT. Translation gives CASVEGAFGTDTQYF.

The chain uses TRBV29-1 and TRBJ2-7, with D unresolved. Germline V gene data show CDR1 as SQVTM and CDR2 as ANQGSEA. The CDR3 totals 12 residues. The V and J ends lost 0 bases and 3 bases respectively, with 6 bases between them. CDR3 loop: CSVEDHYYEQYF. DNA of the CDR3: TGCAGCGTTGAAGATCACTACTACGAGCAGTACTTC.